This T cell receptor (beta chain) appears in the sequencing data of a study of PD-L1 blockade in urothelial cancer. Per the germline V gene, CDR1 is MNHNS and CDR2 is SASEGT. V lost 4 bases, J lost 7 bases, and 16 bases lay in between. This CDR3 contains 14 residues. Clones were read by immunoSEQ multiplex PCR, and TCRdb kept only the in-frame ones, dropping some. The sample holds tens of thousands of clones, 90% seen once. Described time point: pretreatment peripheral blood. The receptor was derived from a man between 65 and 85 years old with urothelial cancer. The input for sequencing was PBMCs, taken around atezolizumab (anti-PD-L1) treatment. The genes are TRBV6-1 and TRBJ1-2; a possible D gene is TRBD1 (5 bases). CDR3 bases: TGTGCCAGCAGTGCCGGGGGAGGTATAGGTGGCTACACCTTC. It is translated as CASSAGGGIGGYTF.